This T cell receptor (beta chain) was observed in a study of OX40 agonist ivuxolimab in advanced cancers. For the study at large: As their treatment, patients were administered ivuxolimab, an agonistic anti-OX40 (CD134) antibody.

Trimming shortened V by 5 bases and J by 4 bases, and 24 bases separated the two germline ends. Germline assignment: CDR1 SGHRS and CDR2 YFSETQ. This CDR3 is built from 17 residues. TCRdb keeps only in-frame clones here, not all; method: immunoSEQ multiplex PCR. Of about 72,000 clones listed, more than 65% are singletons. Autoimmune disease history or systemic immunosuppression was exclusionary. This TCR was sampled from an adult with an advanced solid tumor such as melanoma, head and neck, liver or kidney cancer. This rearrangement joins TRBV5-1 to TRBJ2-5; D possibly corresponds to TRBD2 (6 bases). The sample consisted of CD4+ or CD8+ T cells sorted from blood, taken in a trial of the OX40 agonist ivuxolimab. This CDR3 is CASREVAAGNPGETQYF. CDR3 DNA: TGCGCCAGCAGGGAGGTAGCCGCGGGGAATCCGGGAGAGACCCAGTACTTC.